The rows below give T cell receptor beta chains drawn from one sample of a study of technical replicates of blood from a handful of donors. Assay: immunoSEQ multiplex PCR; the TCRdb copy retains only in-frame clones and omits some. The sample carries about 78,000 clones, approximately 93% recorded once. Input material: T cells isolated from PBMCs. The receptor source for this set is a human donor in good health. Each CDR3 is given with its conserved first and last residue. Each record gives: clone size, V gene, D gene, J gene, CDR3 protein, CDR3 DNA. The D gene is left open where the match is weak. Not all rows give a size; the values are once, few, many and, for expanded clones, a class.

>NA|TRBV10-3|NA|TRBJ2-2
CAILSGTSSNTGELFF
TGTGCCATCTTAAGCGGGACATCTTCGAACACCGGGGAGCTGTTTTTT
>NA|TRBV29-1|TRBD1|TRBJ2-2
CSAGDRGFTGELFF
TGCAGCGCTGGGGACAGGGGGTTTACCGGGGAGCTGTTTTTT
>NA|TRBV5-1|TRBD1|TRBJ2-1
CASAWGRGPNEQFF
TGCGCCAGCGCCTGGGGCAGGGGGCCCAATGAGCAGTTCTTC
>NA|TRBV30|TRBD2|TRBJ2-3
CAWSGVNRRTSGSTDTQYF
TGTGCCTGGAGTGGGGTAAACCGGAGGACTAGCGGGAGCACAGATACGCAGTATTTT
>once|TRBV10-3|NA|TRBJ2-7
CAIRGEEQGYEQYF
TGTGCCATCAGGGGAGAGGAACAGGGCTACGAGCAGTACTTC
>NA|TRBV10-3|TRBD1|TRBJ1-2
CAIRTSDRGPSSYTF
TGTGCCATCAGGACGAGCGACAGGGGTCCGTCTAGCTACACCTTC
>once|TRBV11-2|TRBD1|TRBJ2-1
CASSSVTQGAKDEQFF
TGTGCCAGCAGCTCGGTTACACAGGGGGCTAAGGATGAGCAGTTCTTC
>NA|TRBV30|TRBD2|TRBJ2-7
CAWSRVAGAYEQYF
TGTGCCTGGAGTAGGGTAGCGGGAGCCTACGAGCAGTACTTC
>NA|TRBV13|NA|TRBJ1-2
CASSLGRGNGYTF
TGTGCCAGCAGCTTAGGTAGGGGGAATGGCTACACCTTC
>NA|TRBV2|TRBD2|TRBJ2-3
CASRRLAGGTDTQYF
TGTGCCAGCAGGCGGCTAGCGGGAGGAACAGATACGCAGTATTTT
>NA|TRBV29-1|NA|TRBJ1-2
CSVTDNGYTF
TGCAGCGTTACGGACAATGGCTACACCTTC
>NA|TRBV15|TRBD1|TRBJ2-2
CATTPDRGLGGELFF
TGTGCCACCACCCCGGACAGGGGGCTTGGCGGGGAGCTGTTTTTT
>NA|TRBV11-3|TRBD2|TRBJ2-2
CASTFKAGSTGELFF
TGTGCCAGCACCTTTAAAGCGGGATCCACCGGGGAGCTGTTTTTT
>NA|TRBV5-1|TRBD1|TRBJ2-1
CASSTGTGRDEQFF
TGCGCCAGCAGTACCGGGACAGGGAGAGATGAGCAGTTCTTC
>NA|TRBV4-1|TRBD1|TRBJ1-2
CASSQALDRDNGYTF
TGCGCCAGCAGCCAAGCCCTTGACAGGGATAACGGCTACACCTTC
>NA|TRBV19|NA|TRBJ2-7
CASSLQGGSYEQYF
TGTGCCAGTAGTTTACAGGGGGGGTCCTACGAGCAGTACTTC
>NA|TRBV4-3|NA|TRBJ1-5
CASSQEVGSNQPQHF
TGCGCCAGCAGCCAAGAAGTCGGTAGCAATCAGCCCCAGCATTTT
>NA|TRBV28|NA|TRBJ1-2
CASTLGRDYGYTF
TGTGCCAGCACTCTCGGGCGGGACTATGGCTACACCTTC
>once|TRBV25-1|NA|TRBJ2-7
CASRTKGEGLSYEQYF
TGTGCCAGCAGAACAAAGGGGGAGGGACTCTCCTACGAGCAGTACTTC
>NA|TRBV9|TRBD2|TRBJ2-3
CASSLRLAVSTDTQYF
TGTGCCAGCAGCCTCCGACTAGCGGTCTCCACAGATACGCAGTATTTT
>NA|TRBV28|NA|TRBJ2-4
CASSLAGDAKNIQYF
TGTGCCAGCAGTTTAGCAGGGGATGCCAAAAACATTCAGTACTTC
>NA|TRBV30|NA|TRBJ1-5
CAWSPGTDQPQHF
TGTGCCTGGAGTCCAGGTACCGATCAGCCCCAGCATTTT